The 8 T cell receptor beta chains below were found in one sample sequenced in a study of cytomegalovirus exposure and HLA in healthy donors. Amplification used 60 Vbeta primers and 13 Jbeta primers. The table came from immunoSEQ multiplex PCR; TCRdb's copy has only in-frame clones and leaves some out. The sample lists roughly 150,000 clones, around 63% seen once, with approximately 1.6% in the top ten. Sequencing was carried out using PBMCs. Source of these receptors: a human donor in good health.

The V and J genes are TRBV4-3 and TRBJ1-1; D perhaps matches TRBD1 (5 bases). From germline, CDR1 is LGHNA and CDR2 YSLEER. Trimming removed 0 bases at V and 5 bases at J, with 13 bases between. CDR3 size: 15 residues. The CDR3 is CASSQDGGMRTEAFF. The CDR3 region has the DNA TGCGCCAGCAGCCAAGACGGGGGGATGAGGACTGAAGCTTTCTTT.

The chain uses TRBV5-4 and TRBJ2-3; TRBD2 aligns across 9 bases. The CDR3 is made up of 15 amino acids. From germline, CDR1 is SGHNT and CDR2 YYREEE (reference sequence). With 1 base clipped from V and 3 bases from J, the junction kept 3 bases outside the gene matches. The CDR3 here is CASSLSSGRTDTQYF. The DNA for the CDR3 is TGTGCCAGCAGCTTGAGTAGCGGGAGAACAGATACGCAGTATTTT.

As regards this clone: Additional DNA sequences in this sample encode the identical CDR3. The gene calls are TRBV6-5 and TRBJ2-7; TRBD1 aligns across 7 bases. The germline gives CDR1 MNHEY, CDR2 SVGAGI. The V and J ends lost 5 bases and 3 bases, in that order; junction bases with no gene match: 1. This CDR3 region has 12 residues. Here the CDR3 reads CASSRTGYEQYF. The CDR3 nucleotides read TGTGCCAGCAGTAGGACAGGCTACGAGCAGTACTTC.

This clone was seen only a few times. The genes are TRBV4-3 and TRBJ1-2; the D is unclear. V was pared by 0 bases and J by 4 bases, with 9 bases between. Germline V gene sequence: CDR1 LGHNA, CDR2 YSLEER. The CDR3 has 14 residues. The chain's CDR3 is CASSQDREGYGYTF. The CDR3 coding sequence is TGCGCCAGCAGCCAAGATAGGGAGGGCTATGGCTACACCTTC.

This clone was observed a few times. The chain carries TRBV19 and TRBJ2-7, with 7 bases lining up with TRBD2. V lost 5 bases to trimming and J lost 1 base; unmatched junction nucleotides: 8. The CDR3 extends over 15 amino acids. Germline assignment: CDR1 LNHDA and CDR2 SQIVND (reference sequence). DNA of the CDR3: TGTGCCAGTAGTGAATTAGCGGGCCAATCCTACGAGCAGTACTTC. Its protein is CASSELAGQSYEQYF. The full variable domain, in which reference TRBV19 and TRBJ2-7 provide the parts outside the CDR3, is DGGITQSPKYLFRKEGQNVTLSCEQNLNHDAMYWYRQDPGQGLRLIYYSQIVNDFQKGDIAEGYSVSREKKESFPLTVTSAQKNPTAFYLCASSELAGQSYEQYFGPGTRLTVT.

CDR3 loop: CATGGGSSYNEQFF. The DNA of the CDR3 is TGTGCCACCGGGGGCGGGAGCTCCTACAATGAGCAGTTCTTC. This chain connects TRBV28 to TRBJ2-1, with D possibly matching TRBD2 (7 bases). The germline CDR1 and CDR2 sequences are MDHEN and SYDVKM. The CDR3 has 14 amino acids. V gave up 10 bases and J gave up 0 bases, with 13 bases separating them.

The chain links TRBV11-1 to TRBJ1-4, with 7 bases identical to TRBD1. The CDR3 spans 14 residues. CDR1 SGHAT and CDR2 FQDESV come from the germline V gene (reference sequence). Losses at the gene ends were 5 bases for V and 12 bases for J; bases not matched to a gene: 12. Here the CDR3 reads CASSTTDRARELFF. Here the CDR3 DNA reads TGTGCCAGCAGCACCACCGACAGGGCCCGGGAACTGTTTTTT.

The rearrangement joins TRBV5-1 to TRBJ2-7; TRBD1 might be the D (5 bases). The CDR3 runs to 14 residues. Deletions cut 2 bases from V and 3 bases from J, with 12 bases between. CDR1 is SGHRS, CDR2 YFSETQ, per germline. CDR3 DNA sequence: TGCGCCAGCAGCTTCACCACAGGAGACTACGAGCAGTACTTC. As protein: CASSFTTGDYEQYF.